This T cell receptor beta chain emerged from a study of shared clonotypes between healthy human individuals. Findings and caveats of the study: Naive subsets generally had larger estimated richness than memory subsets. All-four-donor shared clonotypes had higher generation probabilities than non-shared clonotypes did.

V shed 6 bases and J shed 7 bases, with 12 bases lying between them. CDR3 length: 13 amino acids. Germline V CDR1 and CDR2: MNHNS, SASEGT. Worth noting for this clone: The target antigen is unknown.

A roughly 200 ng quantity of DNA, roughly 29,000 T cell genomes, went into the sorted-subset replicate PCRs. The protocol was immunoSEQ multiplex PCR, while the TCRdb copy is restricted to in-frame clones and leaves out a portion. The table shows more than 2,000,000 clones, with approximately 95% occurring only once. A split of CD4+ cells into CD45RA+ naive and CD45RA-negative memory subsets was performed. The TCR comes from a man between 18 and 35 years old in good health. Some clones in this sample may be carry-over from other donors' samples. The material sequenced was naive CD4+ T cells from PBMCs. The subset here: CD45RA+ positively selected. V and J are TRBV6-1 and TRBJ1-4; D gene ambiguous. The CDR3 DNA reads as TGTGCCAGCAGAAGAGATACGATTGAAAAACTGTTTTTT. Protein: CASRRDTIEKLFF.